The entry that follows covers one T cell receptor beta chain sequence. The antigen is undetermined. Profiled with immunoSEQ multiplex PCR; TCRdb holds only in-frame clones, not every one. The sample lists over 2 million clones; roughly 94% were seen once. This sample stems from a study of shared clonotypes between healthy human individuals. Study results and caveats: The study drew on few donors, limiting represented genetic and exposure-history diversity.

V lost 6 bases and J lost 4, with 14 bases in between. Looked up from germline, CDR1 is MNHNY and CDR2 is SVGAGI (reference sequence). This CDR3 contains 14 residues. The sample comprised naive CD4+ T cells sorted from blood. Subset given: CD45RA+ positively selected. V usage is TRBV6-6 and J usage is TRBJ2-3, with D perhaps TRBD2 (6 bases). This sequence was found in a man in his late teens or twenties in good health. This CDR3 reads CASRLREYSDTQYF. Here the CDR3 DNA reads TGTGCCAGCAGACTCCGGGAGTATTCAGATACGCAGTATTTT.